This T cell receptor beta chain was sequenced during a study of T-cell reconstitution after alpha-beta-depleted transplantation in children. Preparation of the TCRbeta library involved a method that used unique molecular identifiers. TCRdb re-called the PCR reads through MiXCR, storing one row per CDR3 protein. The table records under 350,000 distinct CDR3 sequences, about 10% of them present only once. Germline V gene sequence: CDR1 MNHNS, CDR2 SASEGT. This CDR3 contains 12 residues. The V gene end was trimmed by 7 bases and the J gene end by 1 base; junction bases not matched to a gene: 1. The clonotype originates from a human donor who donated a stem cell graft to a child with SCID. Sample: PBMCs from the stem cell graft donor, taken from the stem cell graft. The chain carries TRBV6-1 and TRBJ2-7, with 7 bases fitting TRBD2. The CDR3 protein is CASMGGSYEQYF. CDR3 bases: TGTGCCAGCATGGGGGGGTCCTACGAGCAGTACTTC.